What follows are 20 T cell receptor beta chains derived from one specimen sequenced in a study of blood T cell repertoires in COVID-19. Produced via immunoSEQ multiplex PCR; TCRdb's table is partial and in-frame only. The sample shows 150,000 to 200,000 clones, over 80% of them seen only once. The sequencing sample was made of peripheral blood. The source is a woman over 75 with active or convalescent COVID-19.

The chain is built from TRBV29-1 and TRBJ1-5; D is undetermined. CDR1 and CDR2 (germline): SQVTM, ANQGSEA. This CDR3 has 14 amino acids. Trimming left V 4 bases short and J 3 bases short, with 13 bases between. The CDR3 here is CSVAYSLPNQPQHF. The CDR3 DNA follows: TGCAGCGTTGCCTACTCACTCCCCAATCAGCCCCAGCATTTT.

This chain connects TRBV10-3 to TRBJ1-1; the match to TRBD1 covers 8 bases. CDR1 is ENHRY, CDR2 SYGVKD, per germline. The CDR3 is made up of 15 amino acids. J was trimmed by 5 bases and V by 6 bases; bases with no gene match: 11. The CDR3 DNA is TGTGCCATCAGCGAAGGACAGGGTTCCGGGACTGAAGCTTTCTTT. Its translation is CAISEGQGSGTEAFF.

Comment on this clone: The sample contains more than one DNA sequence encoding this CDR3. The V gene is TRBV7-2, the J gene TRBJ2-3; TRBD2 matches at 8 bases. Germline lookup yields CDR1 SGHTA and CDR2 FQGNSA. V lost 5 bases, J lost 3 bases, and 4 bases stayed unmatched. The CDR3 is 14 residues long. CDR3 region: CASSPGGPTDTQYF. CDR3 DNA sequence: TGTGCCAGCAGCCCGGGGGGGCCTACAGATACGCAGTATTTT.

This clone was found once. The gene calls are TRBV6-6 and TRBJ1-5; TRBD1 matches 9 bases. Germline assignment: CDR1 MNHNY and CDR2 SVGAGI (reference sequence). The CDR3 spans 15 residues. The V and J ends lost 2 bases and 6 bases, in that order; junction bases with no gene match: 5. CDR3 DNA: TGTGCCAGCAGTTACGGAGGGACAGGGTTTCAGCCCCAGCATTTT. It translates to CASSYGGTGFQPQHF.

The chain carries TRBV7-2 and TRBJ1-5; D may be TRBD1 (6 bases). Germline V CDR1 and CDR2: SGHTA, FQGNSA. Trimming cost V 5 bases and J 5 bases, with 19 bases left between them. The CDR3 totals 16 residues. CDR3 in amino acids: CASSLRDNGRDQPQHF. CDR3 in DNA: TGTGCCAGCAGCCTACGGGACAACGGCCGGGATCAGCCCCAGCATTTT.

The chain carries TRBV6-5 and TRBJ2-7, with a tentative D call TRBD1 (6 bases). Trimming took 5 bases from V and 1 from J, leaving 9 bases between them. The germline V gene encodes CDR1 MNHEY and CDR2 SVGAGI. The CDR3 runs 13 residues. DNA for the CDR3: TGTGCCAGCAGTCCAGGACAGTCCTACGAGCAGTACTTC. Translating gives CASSPGQSYEQYF.

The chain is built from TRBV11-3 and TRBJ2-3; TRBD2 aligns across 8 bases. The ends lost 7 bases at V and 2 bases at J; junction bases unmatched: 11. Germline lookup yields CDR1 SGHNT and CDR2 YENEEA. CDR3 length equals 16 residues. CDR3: CASTSVGGGNTDTQYF. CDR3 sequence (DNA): TGTGCCAGCACCTCTGTCGGGGGGGGCAACACAGATACGCAGTATTTT.

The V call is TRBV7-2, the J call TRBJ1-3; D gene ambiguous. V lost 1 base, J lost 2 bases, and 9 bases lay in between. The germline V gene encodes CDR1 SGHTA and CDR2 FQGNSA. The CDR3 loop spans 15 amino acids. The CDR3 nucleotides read TGTGCCAGCAGCTTAGTTGGCGGGGCTGGAAACACCATATATTTT. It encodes CASSLVGGAGNTIYF.

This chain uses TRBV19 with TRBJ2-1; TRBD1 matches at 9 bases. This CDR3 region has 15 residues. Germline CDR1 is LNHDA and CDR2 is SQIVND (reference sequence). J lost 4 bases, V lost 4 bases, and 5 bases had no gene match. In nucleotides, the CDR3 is TGTGCCAGTAGTAGGACGGGACAGGGATACAATGAGCAGTTCTTC. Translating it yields CASSRTGQGYNEQFF.

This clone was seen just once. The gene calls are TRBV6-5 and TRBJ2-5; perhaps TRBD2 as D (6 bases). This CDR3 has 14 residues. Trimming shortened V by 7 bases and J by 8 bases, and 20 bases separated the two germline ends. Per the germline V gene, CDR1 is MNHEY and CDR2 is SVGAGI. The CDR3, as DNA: TGTGCCAGCACCCCTAAGTCGGGGGTGGGTACCCAGTACTTC. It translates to CASTPKSGVGTQYF.

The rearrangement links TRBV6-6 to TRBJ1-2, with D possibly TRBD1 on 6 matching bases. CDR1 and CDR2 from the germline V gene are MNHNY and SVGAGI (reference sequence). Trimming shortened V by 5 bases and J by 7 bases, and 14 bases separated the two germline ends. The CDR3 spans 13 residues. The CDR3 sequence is CASSPAGAGGYTF. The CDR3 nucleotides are TGTGCCAGCAGTCCGGCGGGGGCCGGTGGCTACACCTTC.

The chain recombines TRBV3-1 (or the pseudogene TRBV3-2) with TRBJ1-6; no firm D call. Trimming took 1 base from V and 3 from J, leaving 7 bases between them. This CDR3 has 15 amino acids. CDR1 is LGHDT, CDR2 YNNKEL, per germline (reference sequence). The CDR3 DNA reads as TGTGCCAGCAGCCAAGGATCGGGCTATAATTCACCCCTCCACTTT. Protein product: CASSQGSGYNSPLHF.

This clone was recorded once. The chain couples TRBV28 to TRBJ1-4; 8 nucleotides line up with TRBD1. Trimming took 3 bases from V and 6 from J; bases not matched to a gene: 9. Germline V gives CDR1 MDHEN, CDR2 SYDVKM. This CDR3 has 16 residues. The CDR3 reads CASSFLTGGSDEKLFF. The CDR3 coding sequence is TGTGCCAGCAGTTTCCTCACAGGGGGATCCGATGAAAAACTGTTTTTT.

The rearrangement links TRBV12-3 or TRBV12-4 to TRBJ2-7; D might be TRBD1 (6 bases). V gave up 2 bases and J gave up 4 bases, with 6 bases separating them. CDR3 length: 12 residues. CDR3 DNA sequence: TGTGCCAGCAGTTTAACAGGGTACGAGCAGTACTTC. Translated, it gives CASSLTGYEQYF.

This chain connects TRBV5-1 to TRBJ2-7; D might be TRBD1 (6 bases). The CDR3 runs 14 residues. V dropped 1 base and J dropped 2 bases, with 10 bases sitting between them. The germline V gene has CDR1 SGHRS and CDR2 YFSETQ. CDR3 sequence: CASSLTGTPYEQYF. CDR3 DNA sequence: TGCGCCAGCAGCTTGACAGGGACCCCCTACGAGCAGTACTTC.

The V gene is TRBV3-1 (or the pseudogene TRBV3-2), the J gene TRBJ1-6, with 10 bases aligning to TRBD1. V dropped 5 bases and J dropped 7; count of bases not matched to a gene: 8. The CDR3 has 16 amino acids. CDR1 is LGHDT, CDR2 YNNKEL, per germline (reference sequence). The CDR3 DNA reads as TGTGCCAGCAGCGTCCGACAGGGGGCTAAGAATTCACCCCTCCACTTT. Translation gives CASSVRQGAKNSPLHF.

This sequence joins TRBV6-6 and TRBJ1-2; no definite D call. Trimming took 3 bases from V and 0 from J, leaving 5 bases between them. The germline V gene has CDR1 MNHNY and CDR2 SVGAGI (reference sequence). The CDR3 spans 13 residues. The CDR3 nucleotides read TGTGCCAGCAGTTATGAGGCTAACTATGGCTACACCTTC. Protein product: CASSYEANYGYTF.

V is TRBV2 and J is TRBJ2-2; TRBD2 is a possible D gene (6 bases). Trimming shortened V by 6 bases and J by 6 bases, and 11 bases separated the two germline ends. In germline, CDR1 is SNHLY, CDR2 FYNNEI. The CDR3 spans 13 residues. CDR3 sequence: CASRLAEAGELFF. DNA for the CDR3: TGTGCCAGCAGACTAGCCGAAGCCGGGGAGCTGTTTTTT.

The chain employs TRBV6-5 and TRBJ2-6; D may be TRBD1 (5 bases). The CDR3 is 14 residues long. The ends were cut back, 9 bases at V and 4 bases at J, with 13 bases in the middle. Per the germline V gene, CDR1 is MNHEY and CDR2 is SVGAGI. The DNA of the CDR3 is TGTGCCAGTCAGGGCTCGAGCGGGGCCAACGTCCTGACTTTC. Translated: CASQGSSGANVLTF.

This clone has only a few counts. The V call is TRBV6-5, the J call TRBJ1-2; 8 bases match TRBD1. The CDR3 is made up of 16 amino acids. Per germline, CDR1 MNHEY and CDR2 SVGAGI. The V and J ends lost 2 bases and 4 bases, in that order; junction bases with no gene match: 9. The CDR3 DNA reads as TGTGCCAGCAGTTACGGTGGGACAGGCCCCTTCTATGGCTACACCTTC. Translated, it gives CASSYGGTGPFYGYTF.